This T cell receptor beta chain was sequenced in a study of graft-versus-host responses after intestinal transplantation. Study background: Transplant types were multivisceral, liver-intestinal, or isolated intestinal. Anti-thymocyte globulin induction preceded approximately three years of tacrolimus and steroid maintenance in all recipients.

Assay used: immunoSEQ multiplex PCR; TCRdb lists only in-frame clones, some missing. The sample carries 85,000 to 100,000 clones, roughly 88% recorded once. The CDR3 has 14 residues. V gave up 3 bases and J gave up 7 bases; unmatched junction bases: 7. Germline loops: CDR1 SNHLY, CDR2 FYNNEI. The chain recombines TRBV2 with TRBJ1-2; 8 bases map to TRBD1. The sequenced sample was PBMCs, obtained 255 days after intestinal transplant. The TCR was taken from a human patient who received an intestinal transplant, so some T cells may come from the graft donor. The CDR3 region is CASSEGGQGSGYTF. The DNA of the CDR3 is TGTGCCAGCAGTGAGGGAGGACAGGGCTCTGGCTACACCTTC.